One sample yielded the 29 T cell receptor beta chains listed below, sequenced in a study of early T cells in non-severe SARS-CoV-2 infection. TCRdb independently ran MiXCR on the 5' RACE reads; one entry per CDR3 protein. The sample lists 45,000 to 50,000 distinct CDR3 sequences; roughly 6% were seen once. The sample was whole blood, taken at baseline. These receptors were taken from an adult who was a healthcare worker with PCR-confirmed SARS-CoV-2 infection or an uninfected control (not recorded which).

This clonotype has at least ten counts. Germline and junction disagree at one end, which may indicate a read error. The rearrangement joins TRBV7-7 to TRBJ1-1; D possibly corresponds to TRBD1 (6 bases). CDR3 length: 14 amino acids. Germline CDR1 SSHAT, CDR2 FNYEAQ (reference sequence). The CDR3 DNA is TGTGCTAGCAGCGCGGTAGAGGGGGACACTGAAGCTTTCTTT. Protein product: CASSAVEGDTEAFF. Looking up the rest from reference TRBV7-7 and TRBJ1-1 gives the full variable domain: GAGVSQSPRYKVTKRGQDVTLRCDPISSHATLYWYQQALGQGPEFLTYFNYEAQPDKSGLPSDRFSAERPEGSISTLTIQRTEQRDSAMYRCASSAVEGDTEAFFGQGTRLTVV.

The genes are TRBV27 and TRBJ1-2; 7 bases fit TRBD1. The CDR3 runs to 13 residues. The germline V gene has CDR1 MNHEY and CDR2 SMNVEV (reference sequence). V lost 7 bases to trimming and J lost 10 bases; unmatched junction nucleotides: 12. The DNA for the CDR3 is TGTGCCAGCACTTTTACAATAGGGACAGACTACACCTTC. This translates into CASTFTIGTDYTF.

The chain has TRBV20-1 and TRBJ1-2, with 9 bases identical to TRBD1. The CDR3 consists of 14 residues. V lost 5 bases and J lost 8; bases outside the gene matches: 12. Per the germline V gene, CDR1 is DFQATT and CDR2 is SNEGSKA (reference sequence). The CDR3 nucleotides read TGCAGTGCTGCCCGACAGGGGGGAGTAGTGGGCTACACCTTC. Translated, it gives CSAARQGGVVGYTF.

The rearrangement joins TRBV15 to TRBJ2-3; D is ambiguous. CDR3 length: 14 amino acids. Germline V gives CDR1 LNHNV, CDR2 YYDKDF (reference sequence). V dropped 0 bases and J dropped 9 bases, with 13 bases sitting between them. CDR3 coding DNA: TGTGCCACCAGCAGAGAGTCAAGAATTGGGACGCAGTATTTT. This gives the protein CATSRESRIGTQYF.

The chain is built from TRBV5-6 and TRBJ2-7; TRBD1 aligns across 10 bases. The CDR3 has 16 amino acids. Germline CDR1 is SGHDT and CDR2 is YYEEEE. V trimming: 4 bases; J trimming: 3 bases; junction bases outside the gene matches: 10. The CDR3 DNA follows: TGTGCCAGCAGCCCTGTACACGGGACAGGGGTCTACGAGCAGTACTTC. Amino acid sequence: CASSPVHGTGVYEQYF.

Many counts were recorded for this clonotype. The chain recombines TRBV7-9 with TRBJ2-7; no reliable D call. This CDR3 is 12 amino acids long. Germline values: CDR1 SEHNR, CDR2 FQNEAQ (reference sequence). Trimming cost V 5 bases and J 2 bases, with 7 bases left between them. CDR3 in amino acids: CASSRLTYEQYF. In DNA, the CDR3 is TGTGCCAGCAGCCGCCTTACCTACGAGCAGTACTTC.

Many counts were recorded for this clonotype. The chain combines TRBV25-1 with TRBJ1-2; TRBD1 matches 8 bases. V lost 4 bases and J lost 4; bases outside the gene matches: 5. Per germline, CDR1 MGHDK and CDR2 SYGVNS. CDR3 length equals 14 residues. CDR3 residues: CASSGDRGPYGYTF. The CDR3 DNA reads as TGTGCCAGCAGTGGTGACAGGGGCCCCTATGGCTACACCTTC.

There are many counts of this clonotype. This chain joins TRBV6-2 or TRBV6-3 and TRBJ2-6; D possibly corresponds to TRBD1 (5 bases). Trimming took 6 bases from V and 0 from J, leaving 18 bases between them. CDR3 length equals 18 residues. CDR1 and CDR2 (germline): MNHEY, SVGEGT. CDR3 nucleotides: TGTGCCAGCAGAAGGGGTGGGCAGGCGGTCTCTGGGGCCAACGTCCTGACTTTC. This gives the protein CASRRGGQAVSGANVLTF.

V gene TRBV12-3 or TRBV12-4 combines with J gene TRBJ1-5; D gene ambiguous. V shed 0 bases and J shed 6 bases, with 6 bases lying between them. The CDR3 length is 13 residues. This CDR3 is CASSLARSQPQHF. For the CDR3, the DNA is TGTGCCAGCAGTTTAGCGCGGAGTCAGCCCCAGCATTTT.

This clonotype was detected many times. The rearrangement uses TRBV6-5 and TRBJ2-1, with 9 bases identical to TRBD1. After removal of 6 bases from V and 13 bases from J, the junction contained 16 bases not matched to a gene. The germline V gene has CDR1 MNHEY and CDR2 SVGAGI. The CDR3 spans 15 residues. The CDR3 loop is CASRPRPTGGVGQFF. In nucleotides, the CDR3 is TGTGCCAGCAGACCACGCCCAACAGGGGGCGTCGGTCAGTTCTTC.

This clonotype was detected ten times or more. The chain uses TRBV12-3 or TRBV12-4 and TRBJ1-2, with TRBD1 as a possible D gene (6 bases). The CDR3 is 11 residues long. Trimming pared 5 bases from V and 8 bases from J, leaving 9 bases between. The CDR3 region has the DNA TGTGCCAGCAGTCTCCAGGGGGGCTACACCTTC. Protein: CASSLQGGYTF.

This clonotype has ten or more counts. This chain connects TRBV28 to TRBJ1-1, with D possibly being TRBD1 (5 bases). The CDR3 is 16 amino acids. Germline CDR1 reads MDHEN; CDR2 reads SYDVKM. The V end lost 3 bases, the J end lost 1 base, and 15 bases lay between the germline ends. The CDR3 reads CASSFLGTESNTEAFF. As DNA, the CDR3 is TGTGCCAGCAGTTTTTTGGGGACTGAGTCGAACACTGAAGCTTTCTTT.

This clonotype was seen a few times. V gene TRBV12-3 or TRBV12-4 combines with J gene TRBJ2-1; D is perhaps TRBD1 or TRBD2 (6 bases each). CDR3 size: 14 residues. The germline V and J ends were trimmed by 5 bases and 8 bases, with 16 bases remaining between them. Written as DNA, the CDR3 is TGTGCCAGCAGTCCTAACCCGGGGGCAGATGAGCAGTTCTTC. Translating it yields CASSPNPGADEQFF.

This clonotype was seen more than once but under ten times. The chain employs TRBV7-2 and TRBJ2-1; perhaps D is TRBD1 or TRBD2 (6 bases each). This CDR3 is 15 amino acids long. V was clipped by 1 base and J by 3 bases, with 10 bases between them. Germline CDR1 and CDR2: SGHTA and FQGNSA. The CDR3 bases are TGTGCCAGCAGCTTAGGAGGGGGGTACTACAATGAGCAGTTCTTC. It codes for CASSLGGGYYNEQFF.

CDR3 loop: CASSVVGGCYEQYF. The CDR3 DNA reads as TGTGCCAGCAGCGTAGTCGGCGGGTGTTACGAGCAGTACTTC. V gene TRBV9 combines with J gene TRBJ2-7, with D perhaps TRBD2 (5 bases). Trimming left V 0 bases short and J 4 bases short, with 11 bases between. Per the germline V gene, CDR1 is SGDLS and CDR2 is YYNGEE. This CDR3 has 14 amino acids.

The rearrangement links TRBV5-5 to TRBJ1-2; D is possibly TRBD1 (6 bases). Trimming pared 4 bases from V and 6 bases from J, leaving 22 bases between. The CDR3 runs to 16 residues. Germline loops: CDR1 SGHKS, CDR2 YYEKEE (reference sequence). The CDR3 is CASSTRATGLGNGYTF. DNA of the CDR3: TGTGCCAGCAGCACCCGAGCTACAGGGCTCGGAAATGGCTACACCTTC. Full variable domain (remainder filled in from reference TRBV5-5 and TRBJ1-2): DAGVTQSPTHLIKTRGQQVTLRCSPISGHKSVSWYQQVLGQGPQFIFQYYEKEERGRGNFPDRFSARQFPNYSSELNVNALLLGDSALYLCASSTRATGLGNGYTFGSGTRLTVV.

This clonotype was detected many times. It is unclear where the CDR3 begins or ends on the DNA, so no DNA is shown, and the CDR3 is as TCRdb lists it. J is TRBJ1-1 and V is TRBV21-1. TRBV21-1 is a documented pseudogene. The CDR3 spans 14 amino acids, including both terminal residues. The chain's CDR3 is CASSLWGCGSEAFF.

This clonotype was counted between two and nine times. V and J are TRBV7-9 and TRBJ2-5, with 8 bases identical to TRBD1. V gave up 5 bases and J gave up 4 bases; unmatched junction bases: 6. CDR3 length equals 14 residues. Germline V gene lookup returns CDR1 SEHNR and CDR2 FQNEAQ (reference sequence). DNA for the CDR3: TGTGCCAGCAGCCCAGGGGGCATAGGAGAGACCCAGTACTTC. Its protein is CASSPGGIGETQYF.

The table lists this clonotype with many counts. The chain combines TRBV7-3 with TRBJ1-1; D call uncertain. The CDR3 is 14 residues long. The germline V gene encodes CDR1 SGHTA and CDR2 FQGTGA. Trimming pared 2 bases from V and 2 bases from J, leaving 9 bases between. The CDR3 bases are TGTGCCAGCAGCTTAGGCCCGGCCAACACTGAAGCTTTCTTT. This translates into CASSLGPANTEAFF.

By sample fraction, this clonotype is medium-sized. The J gene is TRBJ2-3, the V gene TRBV11-3, with 10 positions matching TRBD2. Per germline, CDR1 SGHNT and CDR2 YENEEA. CDR3 length: 14 residues. V lost 5 bases and J lost 4; bases outside the gene matches: 3. The CDR3 nucleotides are TGTGCCAGCAGCGCACTAGCGGGGTCAGATACGCAGTATTTT. Residues: CASSALAGSDTQYF. Combining the CDR3 with reference TRBV11-3 and TRBJ2-3 gives the whole variable domain EAGVVQSPRYKIIEKKQPVAFWCNPISGHNTLYWYLQNLGQGPELLIRYENEEAVDDSQLPKDRFSAERLKGVDSTLKIQPAELGDSAVYLCASSALAGSDTQYFGPGTRLTVL.

This clonotype was counted a few times. The CDR3 sequence: CASSFQDQETQYF. CDR3 nucleotides: TGTGCCAGCAGCTTCCAGGACCAAGAGACCCAGTACTTC. This chain links TRBV7-8 with TRBJ2-5, with unresolved D. Trimming stripped 3 bases from V and 0 bases from J, with 5 bases between. The CDR3 spans 13 residues. Germline CDR1 is SGHVS and CDR2 is FQNEAQ.

In this sample, this clonotype turned up a few times. V usage is TRBV7-8 and J usage is TRBJ1-6; 9 positions agree with TRBD1. The CDR3 runs to 20 residues. Germline CDR1 SGHVS, CDR2 FQNEAQ. The V segment lost 0 bases and the J segment 1 base; nucleotides outside the gene matches: 10. This CDR3 is CASSLARLTGGRSYNSPLHF. The CDR3 DNA reads TGTGCCAGCAGCTTAGCGCGCCTGACAGGGGGAAGGTCCTATAATTCACCCCTCCACTTT.

This clonotype occurred many times. This sequence joins TRBV11-2 and TRBJ1-6; no clear D. CDR1 and CDR2 (germline): SGHAT, FQNNGV. The V and J ends lost 2 bases and 2 bases respectively, with 16 bases between them. The CDR3 totals 18 residues. This CDR3 is CASSLFDPGRTYNSPLHF. In DNA form, the CDR3 reads TGTGCCAGCAGCTTATTCGACCCCGGTCGCACCTATAATTCACCCCTCCACTTT.

This clonotype was recorded a few times. The CDR3 coding sequence is TGTGCCAGCAGCCAAGGGGAAGGGGCCTTCACAGATACGCAGTATTTT. This encodes CASSQGEGAFTDTQYF. This chain uses TRBV14 with TRBJ2-3; TRBD1 is a possible D gene (5 bases). V was clipped by 1 base and J by 2 bases, with 13 bases between them. Germline values: CDR1 SGHDN, CDR2 FVKESK. There are 16 residues in the CDR3.

Ten or more counts support this clonotype. The CDR3 sequence is CATTTGQGFGGANVLTF. CDR3 DNA sequence: TGTGCCACTACGACGGGACAGGGGTTCGGTGGGGCCAACGTCCTGACTTTC. This chain uses TRBV7-2 with TRBJ2-6; 10 bases agree with TRBD1. CDR3 length: 17 residues. The germline V gene encodes CDR1 SGHTA and CDR2 FQGNSA. After removal of 10 bases from V and 3 bases from J, the junction contained 12 bases not matched to a gene.

This clonotype was seen only a few times. The gene calls are TRBV20-1 and TRBJ2-1; the D is unclear. The CDR3 has 12 amino acids. The germline V gene encodes CDR1 DFQATT and CDR2 SNEGSKA (reference sequence). V lost 7 bases, J lost 7 bases, and 14 bases lay in between. The CDR3 DNA reads as TGCAGTGTCCAGCGCTATTCGAATGAGCAGTTCTTC. As protein: CSVQRYSNEQFF.

This clonotype has ten or more counts. The J gene is TRBJ2-1, the V gene TRBV12-3 or TRBV12-4, with D unclear. The CDR3 is 12 residues long. V was trimmed by 8 bases and J by 10 bases, leaving 15 bases between them. Here the CDR3 reads CASGGASEEQFF. CDR3 DNA sequence: TGTGCCAGCGGTGGCGCTTCGGAGGAGCAGTTCTTC.

This clonotype has a count of ten or more. This chain links TRBV28 with TRBJ1-5; 7 bases are shared with TRBD1. In germline, CDR1 is MDHEN, CDR2 SYDVKM. The CDR3 totals 14 residues. V gave up 5 bases and J gave up 2 bases; unmatched junction bases: 3. The CDR3 region is CASSIGTGNQPQHF. CDR3 bases: TGTGCCAGCAGTATCGGGACAGGCAATCAGCCCCAGCATTTT.

This clonotype was seen only a few times. The V and J genes are TRBV6-2 or TRBV6-3 and TRBJ2-1; D is unresolved. The V gene lost 0 bases and the J gene lost 9 bases, with 12 bases spanning the gap. This CDR3 comprises 14 residues. CDR1 and CDR2 from the germline V gene are MNHEY and SVGEGT. The CDR3 DNA follows: TGTGCCAGCAGTTACTCGAGTAAGGGAACTGAGCAGTTCTTC. As protein: CASSYSSKGTEQFF.